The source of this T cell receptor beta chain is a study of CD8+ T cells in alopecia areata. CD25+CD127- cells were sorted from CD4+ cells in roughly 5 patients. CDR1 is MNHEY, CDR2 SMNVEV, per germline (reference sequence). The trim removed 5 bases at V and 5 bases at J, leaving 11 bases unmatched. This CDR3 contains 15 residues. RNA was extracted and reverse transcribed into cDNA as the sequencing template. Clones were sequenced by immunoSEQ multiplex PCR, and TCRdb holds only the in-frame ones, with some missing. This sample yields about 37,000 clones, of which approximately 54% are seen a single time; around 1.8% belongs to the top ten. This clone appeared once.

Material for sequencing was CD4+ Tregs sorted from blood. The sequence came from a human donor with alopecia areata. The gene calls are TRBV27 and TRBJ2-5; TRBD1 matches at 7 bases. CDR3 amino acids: CASSNLQGRQETQYF. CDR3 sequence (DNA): TGTGCCAGCAGTAATCTACAGGGGAGACAGGAGACCCAGTACTTC.